This is a list of T cell receptor beta chains from one sample in a study of CD8 T cell repertoires and HIV-1 epitope variants. Their antigens remain unidentified. Data came from immunoSEQ multiplex PCR; TCRdb stores just in-frame clones and leaves some out. The table shows around 6,400 clones, with around two thirds occurring only once. The sequenced material came from cultured CD8+ T cells derived from PBMCs. The receptors derive from a male donor with HIV. Both conserved end residues are part of each CDR3. The D gene is left open where the match is weak. Clone sizes are given selectively: once, few, many, or a class where the clone is expanded.

v_call: TRBV28; clone_size: NA; d_call: NA; j_call: TRBJ1-1; cdr3_nt: TGTGCCAGCAGTTTGCGGCTGGTAGCTAACACTGAAGCTTTCTTT; cdr3_aa: CASSLRLVANTEAFF
v_call: TRBV12-5; clone_size: NA; d_call: NA; j_call: TRBJ2-2; cdr3_nt: TGTGCTAGTGGTCCTCGGGGCCCCGACACCGGGGAGCTGTTTTTT; cdr3_aa: CASGPRGPDTGELFF
v_call: TRBV6-5; clone_size: NA; d_call: NA; j_call: TRBJ2-1; cdr3_nt: TGTGCCAGCAGTTACCTAAATGAGCAGTTCTTC; cdr3_aa: CASSYLNEQFF
v_call: TRBV6-9; clone_size: NA; d_call: NA; j_call: TRBJ1-1; cdr3_nt: TGTGCCAGCAGTTACTTGGATATGAACACTGAAGCTTTCTTT; cdr3_aa: CASSYLDMNTEAFF
v_call: TRBV5-4; clone_size: NA; d_call: NA; j_call: TRBJ1-4; cdr3_nt: TGTGCCAGCAGCTTGGGGGGCAATAATGAAAAACTGTTTTTT; cdr3_aa: CASSLGGNNEKLFF
v_call: TRBV2; clone_size: NA; d_call: NA; j_call: TRBJ2-7; cdr3_nt: TGTGCCAGCAGTTTGCTGGGCGAGCAGTACTTC; cdr3_aa: CASSLLGEQYF
v_call: TRBV15; clone_size: NA; d_call: NA; j_call: TRBJ1-1; cdr3_nt: TGTGCCACCAGCAGAGACCGAGGGTGGTGGACTGAAGCTTTCTTT; cdr3_aa: CATSRDRGWWTEAFF
v_call: TRBV27; clone_size: once; d_call: TRBD2; j_call: TRBJ2-5; cdr3_nt: TGTGCCAGCAGTTTACGTCGCCTAGCGGGCGAAGAGACCCAGTACTTC; cdr3_aa: CASSLRRLAGEETQYF
v_call: TRBV21-1; clone_size: NA; d_call: NA; j_call: TRBJ2-5; cdr3_nt: TGTGCCAGCAGCAATAAGGGACAGCTACAAGAGACCCAGTACTTC; cdr3_aa: CASSNKGQLQETQYF
v_call: TRBV7-2; clone_size: few; d_call: TRBD2; j_call: TRBJ2-3; cdr3_nt: TGTGCCAGCAGCTTGGGACTAGCGGGAGGGCCCACAGATACGCAGTATTTT; cdr3_aa: CASSLGLAGGPTDTQYF
v_call: TRBV6-1; clone_size: NA; d_call: NA; j_call: TRBJ2-1; cdr3_nt: TGTGCCAGCAGTGCTAGGGACTCCTACAATGAGCAGTTCTTC; cdr3_aa: CASSARDSYNEQFF
v_call: TRBV28; clone_size: medium-sized; d_call: TRBD1; j_call: TRBJ1-1; cdr3_nt: TGTGCCAGCAGTCCCATTGGGACAGGAGAAGCTTTCTTT; cdr3_aa: CASSPIGTGEAFF
v_call: TRBV28; clone_size: NA; d_call: TRBD1; j_call: TRBJ2-5; cdr3_nt: TGTGCCAGCAGACCGACAGGGAAGCGCCAAGAGACCCAGTACTTC; cdr3_aa: CASRPTGKRQETQYF
v_call: TRBV29-1; clone_size: NA; d_call: NA; j_call: TRBJ1-1; cdr3_nt: TGCAGTCTGCGAAGTGGCGGTAACACTGAAGCTTTCTTT; cdr3_aa: CSLRSGGNTEAFF
v_call: TRBV29-1; clone_size: few; d_call: NA; j_call: TRBJ2-7; cdr3_nt: TGCAGCGTTGTTACTTCCAGCTCCTACGAGCAGTACTTC; cdr3_aa: CSVVTSSSYEQYF
v_call: TRBV2; clone_size: NA; d_call: TRBD2; j_call: TRBJ2-7; cdr3_nt: TGTGCCAGCAGTGAAAACGCAGCGGGAGGCAGGTACGAGCAGTACTTC; cdr3_aa: CASSENAAGGRYEQYF
v_call: TRBV10-2; clone_size: NA; d_call: NA; j_call: TRBJ1-2; cdr3_nt: TGCGCCAGCAGTGAGGACCGGGGCCGAGCTAACTATGGCTACACCTTC; cdr3_aa: CASSEDRGRANYGYTF
v_call: TRBV5-4; clone_size: NA; d_call: TRBD2; j_call: TRBJ2-5; cdr3_nt: TGTGCCAGCAGCTTGGGAGCGGGGGCCTTCCACCAAGAGACCCAGTACTTC; cdr3_aa: CASSLGAGAFHQETQYF
v_call: TRBV6-6; clone_size: NA; d_call: NA; j_call: TRBJ1-2; cdr3_nt: TGTGCCAGCAGCCCAGTCGGGGGTGAGGCGGGCGGCTACACCTTC; cdr3_aa: CASSPVGGEAGGYTF
v_call: TRBV28; clone_size: NA; d_call: TRBD2; j_call: TRBJ2-7; cdr3_nt: TGTGCCAGCAGTCCGCATCCGGGAGGGATCTACGAGCAGTACTTC; cdr3_aa: CASSPHPGGIYEQYF
v_call: TRBV19; clone_size: NA; d_call: NA; j_call: TRBJ2-3; cdr3_nt: TGTGCCTCCCGATTGGACACAGATACGCAGTATTTT; cdr3_aa: CASRLDTDTQYF
v_call: TRBV29-1; clone_size: few; d_call: NA; j_call: TRBJ2-1; cdr3_nt: TGCAGCGCCCTCACAGGGATCTCCTACAATGAGCAGTTCTTC; cdr3_aa: CSALTGISYNEQFF
v_call: TRBV2; clone_size: once; d_call: NA; j_call: TRBJ1-1; cdr3_nt: TGTGCCAGCAGTCCCACCCGAGACTCGATGAACACTGAAGCTTTCTTT; cdr3_aa: CASSPTRDSMNTEAFF
v_call: TRBV27; clone_size: few; d_call: TRBD1; j_call: TRBJ2-3; cdr3_nt: TGTGCCAGCAGTTGGACAGGACCTAAAGGGGCAGATACGCAGTATTTT; cdr3_aa: CASSWTGPKGADTQYF
v_call: TRBV30; clone_size: NA; d_call: NA; j_call: TRBJ1-2; cdr3_nt: TGTGCCTGGAGTGTAGTTGAGAGAAATGGCTACACCTTC; cdr3_aa: CAWSVVERNGYTF
v_call: TRBV29-1; clone_size: once; d_call: NA; j_call: TRBJ1-5; cdr3_nt: TGCAGCGTTGTGGGTCGGGCCGGGTCCGATCAGCCCCAGCATTTT; cdr3_aa: CSVVGRAGSDQPQHF
v_call: TRBV15; clone_size: NA; d_call: NA; j_call: TRBJ1-2; cdr3_nt: NA; cdr3_aa: CATSRAVAGGNGYTF
v_call: TRBV9; clone_size: NA; d_call: TRBD1; j_call: TRBJ2-2; cdr3_nt: TGTGCCAGCGGCCCGACAGGGAGCACCGGGGAGCTGTTTTTT; cdr3_aa: CASGPTGSTGELFF
v_call: TRBV7-8; clone_size: NA; d_call: NA; j_call: TRBJ2-7; cdr3_nt: TGTGCCAGCAGCTTAACGGCTTACAACGAGCAGTACTTC; cdr3_aa: CASSLTAYNEQYF
v_call: TRBV5-1; clone_size: NA; d_call: TRBD1; j_call: TRBJ2-2; cdr3_nt: TGCGCCAGCAGCTTTTCAGGGGGCACCGGGGAGCTGTTTTTT; cdr3_aa: CASSFSGGTGELFF
v_call: TRBV7-2; clone_size: NA; d_call: TRBD2; j_call: TRBJ2-1; cdr3_nt: TGTGCCAGCAGCCAAGGACTAGCGGGGGGCCCTCCCTACAATGAGCAGTTCTTC; cdr3_aa: CASSQGLAGGPPYNEQFF
v_call: TRBV7-2; clone_size: NA; d_call: TRBD2; j_call: TRBJ2-7; cdr3_nt: TGTGCCAGCAGCCACGGTAGCGGGGGGGCAAACGAGCAGTACTTC; cdr3_aa: CASSHGSGGANEQYF
v_call: TRBV7-7; clone_size: NA; d_call: NA; j_call: TRBJ2-3; cdr3_nt: TGTGCTGCCGACCCAGATACGCAGTATTTT; cdr3_aa: CAADPDTQYF
v_call: TRBV30; clone_size: NA; d_call: TRBD1; j_call: TRBJ2-7; cdr3_nt: TGTGCCTGGAGTTCCGGACAGGGCCTGGGGGAGCAGTACTTC; cdr3_aa: CAWSSGQGLGEQYF
v_call: TRBV9; clone_size: NA; d_call: NA; j_call: TRBJ2-2; cdr3_nt: TGTGCCAGCAGCGTAGCTGGCACCGGGGAGCTGTTTTTT; cdr3_aa: CASSVAGTGELFF
v_call: TRBV19; clone_size: NA; d_call: NA; j_call: TRBJ1-1; cdr3_nt: TGTGCCAGCCGCCCCGAGGCCATGAACACTGAAGCTTTCTTT; cdr3_aa: CASRPEAMNTEAFF
v_call: TRBV10-2; clone_size: few; d_call: NA; j_call: TRBJ1-2; cdr3_nt: TGCGCCAGCAGTGGCCCCGGGACGGACTATGGCTACACCTTC; cdr3_aa: CASSGPGTDYGYTF
v_call: TRBV5-1; clone_size: medium-sized; d_call: NA; j_call: TRBJ1-5; cdr3_nt: TGCGCCAGCAGCCCGGTACCTGACATCGGGAGGGCTCAGCCCCAGCATTTT; cdr3_aa: CASSPVPDIGRAQPQHF
v_call: TRBV19; clone_size: NA; d_call: NA; j_call: TRBJ1-2; cdr3_nt: TGTGCCAGTACAGGGATGGGCTATAGGGGCTACACCTTC; cdr3_aa: CASTGMGYRGYTF
v_call: TRBV28; clone_size: few; d_call: NA; j_call: TRBJ2-2; cdr3_nt: TGTGCCAGCAGCTCCTCTTCCGGGGAGCTGTTTTTT; cdr3_aa: CASSSSSGELFF